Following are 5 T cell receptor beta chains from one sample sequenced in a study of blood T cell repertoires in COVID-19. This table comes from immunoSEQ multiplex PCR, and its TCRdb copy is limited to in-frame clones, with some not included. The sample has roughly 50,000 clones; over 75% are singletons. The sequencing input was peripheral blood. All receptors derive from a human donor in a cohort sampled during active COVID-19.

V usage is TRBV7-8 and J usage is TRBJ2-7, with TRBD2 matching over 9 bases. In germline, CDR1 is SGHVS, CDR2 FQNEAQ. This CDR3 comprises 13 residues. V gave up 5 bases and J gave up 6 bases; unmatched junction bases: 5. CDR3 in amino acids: CASSLGLASEQYF. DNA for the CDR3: TGTGCCAGCAGCCTGGGACTAGCAAGCGAGCAGTACTTC.

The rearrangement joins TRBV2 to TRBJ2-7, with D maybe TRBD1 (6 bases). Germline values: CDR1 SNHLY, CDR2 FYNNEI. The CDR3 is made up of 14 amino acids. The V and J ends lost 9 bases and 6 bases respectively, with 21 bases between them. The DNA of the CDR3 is TGTGCCAGTACCGAACGGGTCAGGGGATCCGAGCAGTACTTC. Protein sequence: CASTERVRGSEQYF.

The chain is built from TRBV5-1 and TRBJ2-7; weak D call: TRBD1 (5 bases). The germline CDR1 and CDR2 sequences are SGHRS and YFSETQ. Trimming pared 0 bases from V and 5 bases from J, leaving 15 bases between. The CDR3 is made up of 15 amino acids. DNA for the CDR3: TGCGCCAGCAGCTTGGTAGGCAGGGTTATCGACGAGCAGTACTTC. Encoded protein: CASSLVGRVIDEQYF.

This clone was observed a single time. CDR3 DNA sequence: TGTGCCAGCAGCTCGTCGGGGTTGGGGACCGGGGAGCTGTTTTTT. Protein sequence: CASSSSGLGTGELFF. The V gene is TRBV7-9, the J gene TRBJ2-2; TRBD2 is a possible D gene (5 bases). The germline V gene has CDR1 SEHNR and CDR2 FQNEAQ (reference sequence). The CDR3 sequence is 15 residues long. V lost 4 bases to trimming and J lost 5 bases, with 14 bases between them.

Here the CDR3 DNA reads TGTGCCAGCTCACCACGAGAACCGAGTTCACCCCTCCACTTT. This gives the protein CASSPREPSSPLHF. The chain uses TRBV18 and TRBJ1-6; D is undetermined. Germline loops: CDR1 KGHSH, CDR2 LQKENI. V was shortened by 1 base and J by 9 bases, with 10 bases between the two germline ends. This CDR3 comprises 14 residues. Based on the CDR3 plus reference TRBV18 and TRBJ1-6, the full variable domain is NAGVMQNPRHLVRRRGQEARLRCSPMKGHSHVYWYRQLPEEGLKFMVYLQKENIIDESGMPKERFSAEFPKEGPSILRIQQVVRGDSAAYFCASSPREPSSPLHFGNGTRLTVT.